A single sample gave rise to the 24 T cell receptor beta chains below, sequenced in a study of cytomegalovirus exposure and HLA in healthy donors. PCR primers comprised 60 Vbeta and 13 Jbeta primers. TCRdb's table, derived via immunoSEQ multiplex PCR, lists solely in-frame clones and lacks some. The repertoire holds around 180,000 clones, about 80% seen once, with just over 2% in the top ten. Sequencing was carried out using PBMCs. The receptor set was obtained from a young woman in good health and CMV-seropositive.

V usage is TRBV5-1 and J usage is TRBJ1-1, with TRBD1 identical over 9 bases. The germline gives CDR1 SGHRS, CDR2 YFSETQ. The CDR3 consists of 17 residues. J lost 4 bases, V lost 3 bases, and 13 bases had no gene match. The CDR3 loop is CASSYYVTGGISTEAFF. CDR3 bases: TGCGCCAGCAGCTACTACGTTACAGGGGGCATTAGCACTGAAGCTTTCTTT. The variable domain in full, completed from reference TRBV5-1 and TRBJ1-1, reads KAGVTQTPRYLIKTRGQQVTLSCSPISGHRSVSWYQQTPGQGLQFLFEYFSETQRNKGNFPGRFSGRQFSNSRSEMNVSTLELGDSALYLCASSYYVTGGISTEAFFGQGTRLTVV.

The V gene is TRBV4-2, the J gene TRBJ1-5, with D possibly TRBD1 on 6 matching bases. This CDR3 is built from 17 residues. The germline gives CDR1 LGHNA, CDR2 YNFKEQ. The V and J ends lost 0 bases and 0 bases respectively, with 12 bases between them. CDR3 coding DNA: TGTGCCAGCAGCCAAGAAACCAGGGGACCTAGCAATCAGCCCCAGCATTTT. As protein: CASSQETRGPSNQPQHF.

The gene calls are TRBV14 and TRBJ1-5, with D unresolved. The CDR3 runs 16 residues. CDR1 is SGHDN and CDR2 is FVKESK in the germline V gene. Trimming pared 1 base from V and 4 bases from J, leaving 14 bases between. This CDR3 is CASSQGEDEENQPQHF. The CDR3 DNA reads as TGTGCCAGCAGCCAAGGGGAGGATGAGGAGAATCAGCCCCAGCATTTT.

This chain links TRBV7-7 with TRBJ1-6, with D tentatively TRBD1 (5 bases). The CDR3 extends over 16 amino acids. Germline V CDR1 and CDR2: SSHAT, FNYEAQ (reference sequence). The germline V and J ends were trimmed by 2 bases and 0 bases, with 8 bases remaining between them. This chain's CDR3 is CASSLRGSSYNSPLHF. The CDR3, as DNA: TGTGCCAGCAGCTTACGGGGGAGCTCCTATAATTCACCCCTCCACTTT.

The V and J genes are TRBV9 and TRBJ2-1; TRBD2 agrees at 12 bases. CDR1 and CDR2 from the germline V gene are SGDLS and YYNGEE. The CDR3 length is 18 residues. The ends lost 8 bases at V and 6 bases at J; junction bases unmatched: 18. DNA of the CDR3: TGTGCCAGAGCCCTGCTAGCGGGGGGGCCTTTCTGCTTCAATGAGCAGTTCTTC. As protein: CARALLAGGPFCFNEQFF.

The chain has TRBV7-9 and TRBJ1-2; 8 bases are shared with TRBD1. The CDR3 length is 15 residues. CDR1 SEHNR and CDR2 FQNEAQ come from the germline V gene (reference sequence). The V segment lost 5 bases and the J segment 4 bases; nucleotides outside the gene matches: 9. This CDR3 is CASSLGTGPSYGYTF. CDR3 sequence (DNA): TGTGCCAGCAGCCTCGGGACAGGCCCTAGCTATGGCTACACCTTC.

The chain couples TRBV6-1 to TRBJ1-5, with TRBD1 as a possible D gene (6 bases). The CDR3 is 13 amino acids. CDR1 MNHNS and CDR2 SASEGT come from the germline V gene. Trimming pared 10 bases from V and 4 bases from J, leaving 14 bases between. This CDR3 is CATKEGGNQPQHF. CDR3 coding DNA: TGTGCCACCAAAGAGGGGGGGAATCAGCCCCAGCATTTT.

Points on this clone: The same CDR3 also results from other DNA sequences found in this sample. CDR3 DNA sequence: TGTGCCAGCAGCTTCTTCGGAGGAAGCACAGATACGCAGTATTTT. This sequence encodes CASSFFGGSTDTQYF. V and J are TRBV11-2 and TRBJ2-3; the D gene is possibly TRBD2 (5 bases). This CDR3 region has 15 residues. Per the germline V gene, CDR1 is SGHAT and CDR2 is FQNNGV. The germline V and J ends were trimmed by 3 bases and 0 bases, with 10 bases remaining between them.

The V call is TRBV30, the J call TRBJ1-4; 9 bases are a match to TRBD1. After removal of 3 bases from V and 8 bases from J, the junction contained 19 bases not matched to a gene. Per germline, CDR1 GTSNPN and CDR2 SVGIG (reference sequence). The CDR3 has 18 residues. For the CDR3, the DNA is TGTGCCTGGAGAGCTAACGATTGGCGTGGGACAGGGCCCGAAAAACTGTTTTTT. Encoded protein: CAWRANDWRGTGPEKLFF.

The chain is built from TRBV6-6 and TRBJ1-2; 11 positions agree with TRBD1. J gave up 7 bases and V 6 bases, and 4 bases lay outside the gene matches. This CDR3 has 13 residues. Per the germline V gene, CDR1 is MNHNY and CDR2 is SVGAGI (reference sequence). Here the CDR3 reads CASSGQGASGYTF. The CDR3 region has the DNA TGTGCCAGCAGCGGACAGGGGGCATCTGGCTACACCTTC.

The CDR3 spells CASSLGGPTDTQYF. The CDR3, as DNA: TGTGCCAGCAGCTTAGGGGGCCCCACAGATACGCAGTATTTT. J is TRBJ2-3 and V is TRBV11-1, with a weak D call TRBD1 (5 bases). V was cut by 1 base and J by 2 bases, with 7 bases left in between. This CDR3 contains 14 residues. Per germline, CDR1 SGHAT and CDR2 FQDESV (reference sequence).

This chain links TRBV6-6 with TRBJ2-1; D is perhaps TRBD2 (7 bases). The CDR3 contains 16 residues. V was shortened by 9 bases and J by 5 bases, with 23 bases between the two germline ends. CDR1 is MNHNY, CDR2 SVGAGI, per germline (reference sequence). The CDR3 region is CASKMAWGGPDNEQFF. For the CDR3, the DNA is TGTGCCAGTAAAATGGCGTGGGGGGGGCCGGACAATGAGCAGTTCTTC.

The CDR3 here is CASSLGLAGGDTQYF. The CDR3 DNA is TGTGCCAGCAGCTTGGGACTAGCGGGGGGAGATACGCAGTATTTT. The chain combines TRBV7-3 with TRBJ2-3; 15 nucleotides align to TRBD2. Germline CDR1 and CDR2: SGHTA and FQGTGA. The V gene end was trimmed by 3 bases and the J gene end by 5 bases; junction bases not matched to a gene: 0. The CDR3 runs 15 residues. Together with reference TRBV7-3 and TRBJ2-3, the CDR3 gives the full variable domain: GAGVSQTPSNKVTEKGKYVELRCDPISGHTALYWYRQSLGQGPEFLIYFQGTGAADDSGLPNDRFFAVRPEGSVSTLKIQRTERGDSAVYLCASSLGLAGGDTQYFGPGTRLTVL.

This clone occurred once. The genes are TRBV7-2 and TRBJ2-7, with D possibly TRBD1 on 6 matching bases. Germline CDR1 reads SGHTA; CDR2 reads FQGNSA. The V gene lost 5 bases and the J gene lost 3 bases, with 14 bases spanning the gap. The CDR3 is 14 residues long. The CDR3 loop reads CASSPNRDIYEQYV. In DNA, the CDR3 is TGTGCCAGCAGCCCCAACCGGGACATCTACGAGCAGTACGTC.

In this sample, this clone turned up a few times. The chain couples TRBV6-5 to TRBJ1-1, with 7 bases matching TRBD1. Trimming took 5 bases from V and 12 from J; bases not matched to a gene: 9. The CDR3 runs 12 residues. CDR1 and CDR2 from the germline V gene are MNHEY and SVGAGI. CDR3 loop: CASSAQGQRTFF. The DNA for the CDR3 is TGTGCCAGCAGTGCTCAGGGACAGAGGACTTTCTTT.

The chain has TRBV6-1 and TRBJ2-7; 8 bases map to TRBD2. The CDR3 covers 13 residues. The trim removed 11 bases at V and 4 bases at J, leaving 10 bases unmatched. CDR1 and CDR2 (germline): MNHNS, SASEGT. CDR3 bases: TGTGCCGCCCGGGGGGTAGCGGGGTACGAGCAGTACTTC. Translated, it gives CAARGVAGYEQYF.

This rearrangement joins TRBV9 to TRBJ2-1; 10 nucleotides align to TRBD2. The CDR3 totals 15 residues. Germline CDR1 SGDLS, CDR2 YYNGEE. The V and J ends lost 4 bases and 4 bases, in that order; junction bases with no gene match: 5. This CDR3 is CASSISGGSYNEQFF. In DNA, the CDR3 is TGTGCCAGCAGCATTAGCGGGGGGTCTTACAATGAGCAGTTCTTC.

The rearrangement links TRBV18 to TRBJ2-1, with a possible D match to TRBD2 (6 bases). Germline V lookup: CDR1 KGHSH, CDR2 LQKENI. The CDR3 length is 14 residues. Trimming stripped 6 bases from V and 5 bases from J, with 14 bases between. The CDR3 reads CASSTRDSNNEQFF. The CDR3 bases are TGTGCCAGCTCCACCCGGGACTCTAACAATGAGCAGTTCTTC. Variable domain in full (rest from reference TRBV18 and TRBJ2-1): NAGVMQNPRHLVRRRGQEARLRCSPMKGHSHVYWYRQLPEEGLKFMVYLQKENIIDESGMPKERFSAEFPKEGPSILRIQQVVRGDSAAYFCASSTRDSNNEQFFGPGTRLTVL.

J is TRBJ2-3 and V is TRBV7-2; 8 bases match TRBD2. Unmatched junction bases numbered 5, after V lost 0 bases and J lost 0 bases. Germline CDR1 is SGHTA and CDR2 is FQGNSA. CDR3 length: 17 residues. The CDR3 reads CASSLAPSGSSTDTQYF. In DNA form, the CDR3 reads TGTGCCAGCAGCTTAGCCCCGAGCGGGAGCAGCACAGATACGCAGTATTTT.

The chain uses TRBV18 and TRBJ1-2; D is possibly TRBD1 (5 bases). Germline-derived CDR1 and CDR2 are KGHSH and LQKENI. V lost 2 bases to trimming and J lost 4 bases, with 11 bases between them. This CDR3 is built from 14 residues. This chain's CDR3 is CASSPSDTAYGYTF. Here the CDR3 DNA reads TGTGCCAGCTCACCATCGGACACGGCCTATGGCTACACCTTC.

The V call is TRBV7-8, the J call TRBJ1-6; TRBD1 aligns across 7 bases. V dropped 0 bases and J dropped 7; count of bases not matched to a gene: 3. The CDR3 has 15 residues. CDR1 and CDR2 (germline): SGHVS, FQNEAQ. CDR3 bases: TGTGCCAGCAGCTTAGCGGGACAGCAAAATTCACCCCTCCACTTT. It encodes CASSLAGQQNSPLHF.

V is TRBV9 and J is TRBJ2-5; a weak D match, TRBD2 (7 bases). The germline V gene has CDR1 SGDLS and CDR2 YYNGEE. The CDR3 runs to 16 residues. Between the trimmed V and J ends, which lost 0 bases and 3 bases, there was a span of 15 bases. CDR3 sequence: CASSVGGGGWKETQYF. The CDR3 DNA follows: TGTGCCAGCAGCGTAGGGGGGGGCGGGTGGAAAGAGACCCAGTACTTC. Based on the CDR3 plus reference TRBV9 and TRBJ2-5, the full variable domain is DSGVTQTPKHLITATGQRVTLRCSPRSGDLSVYWYQQSLDQGLQFLIQYYNGEERAKGNILERFSAQQFPDLHSELNLSSLELGDSALYFCASSVGGGGWKETQYFGPGTRLLVL.

This clone was recorded once. The V and J genes are TRBV11-2 and TRBJ1-6; 7 bases match TRBD1. The J segment lost 3 bases and the V segment lost 4 bases, leaving 6 bases of the junction unmatched. Looked up from germline, CDR1 is SGHAT and CDR2 is FQNNGV. CDR3 length equals 16 residues. CDR3 DNA: TGTGCCAGCAGCTCTCTAGACAGGGACTATAATTCACCCCTCCACTTT. Residues: CASSSLDRDYNSPLHF.

This clone was observed once. The chain is built from TRBV6-4 and TRBJ2-1; 11 bases map to TRBD2. Germline CDR1 is MRHNA and CDR2 is SNTAGT. The CDR3 extends over 17 amino acids. V lost 8 bases and J lost 2; bases outside the gene matches: 11. CDR3 bases: TGTGCCAGCCCCCTTCATAGCGGGGGGGCCCCCTACAATGAGCAGTTCTTC. Its protein product is CASPLHSGGAPYNEQFF.